These 11 T cell receptor beta chains came from one sample sequenced in a study of a mutant IDH1 vaccine in newly diagnosed glioma. The sample's time point: week 35, safety follow-up. Each vaccine dose was 300 ug of mutant IDH1 20-mer peptide, with topical imiquimod. What these receptors recognize is not known. Assay: immunoSEQ multiplex PCR; the TCRdb copy retains only in-frame clones and omits some. Of 31,000 or so clones listed, over 65% are singletons. Sequencing used PBMCs, obtained from a glioma patient whose treatment included an IDH1 peptide vaccine. The receptors shown here come from a woman aged 40 to 55 with glioma.

The chain carries TRBV6-1 and TRBJ1-2, with TRBD1 identical over 7 bases. From germline, CDR1 is MNHNS and CDR2 SASEGT. Trimming cost V 5 bases and J 3 bases; bases outside gene matches: 3. The CDR3 length is 13 residues. This CDR3 reads CASSHQGDYGYTF. The CDR3 DNA follows: TGTGCCAGCAGTCACCAGGGGGACTATGGCTACACCTTC.

This chain uses TRBV5-1 with TRBJ2-1; D might be TRBD2 (7 bases). CDR3 length: 18 amino acids. The germline CDR1 and CDR2 sequences are SGHRS and YFSETQ. The V gene lost 4 bases and the J gene lost 5 bases, with 25 bases spanning the gap. The CDR3 DNA reads as TGCGCCAGCAGCCTAAGGCCGGGGGCGGGGGAGCCGAACAATGAGCAGTTCTTC. Translation gives CASSLRPGAGEPNNEQFF.

The genes are TRBV27 and TRBJ2-2; D unclear. Trimming took off 4 bases at V and 4 bases at J, with 10 bases between the two ends. CDR3 length: 14 amino acids. Per the germline V gene, CDR1 is MNHEY and CDR2 is SMNVEV (reference sequence). The CDR3 DNA reads TGTGCCAGCAGTTCTCCGTTAACCACCGGGGAGCTGTTTTTT. Its translation: CASSSPLTTGELFF.

The chain's CDR3 is CASTPRGGQPQHF. Written as DNA, the CDR3 is TGTGCCAGCACCCCACGGGGAGGTCAGCCCCAGCATTTT. This chain joins TRBV6-6 and TRBJ1-5; D gene ambiguous. Germline CDR1 reads MNHNY; CDR2 reads SVGAGI (reference sequence). The CDR3 loop spans 13 amino acids. Trimming took 7 bases from V and 6 from J, leaving 13 bases between them.

This clone showed up just a few times. The V call is TRBV18, the J call TRBJ1-2; unclear D gene. CDR1 and CDR2 from the germline V gene are KGHSH and LQKENI. V lost 2 bases to trimming and J lost 2 bases, with 6 bases between them. The CDR3 spans 13 residues. The CDR3 sequence is CASSPGGNYGYTF. CDR3 nucleotides: TGTGCCAGCTCACCAGGCGGAAACTATGGCTACACCTTC.

The rearrangement links TRBV9 to TRBJ1-6, with no clear D. With 0 bases removed from V and 10 bases from J, the gap between germline ends came to 5 bases. The CDR3 spans 12 residues. Germline-derived CDR1 and CDR2 are SGDLS and YYNGEE. CDR3 sequence (DNA): TGTGCCAGCAGCGTAGCTACATCACCCCTCCACTTT. Its protein is CASSVATSPLHF.

This chain's CDR3 is CASSLVGGARGANVLTF. In DNA form, the CDR3 reads TGTGCCAGCAGCTTAGTGGGGGGTGCACGTGGGGCCAACGTCCTGACTTTC. This chain uses TRBV7-2 with TRBJ2-6; D possibly corresponds to TRBD2 (6 bases). Per germline, CDR1 SGHTA and CDR2 FQGNSA. V dropped 1 base and J dropped 3 bases, with 13 bases sitting between them. The CDR3 runs to 17 residues.

The rearrangement uses TRBV15 and TRBJ1-5, with D possibly matching TRBD1 (5 bases). V lost 0 bases to trimming and J lost 2 bases, with 17 bases between them. The CDR3 extends over 18 amino acids. CDR1 is LNHNV, CDR2 YYDKDF, per germline (reference sequence). The chain's CDR3 is CATSRDTDNWWGNQPQHF. CDR3 coding DNA: TGTGCCACCAGCAGAGATACGGACAACTGGTGGGGCAATCAGCCCCAGCATTTT.

The chain links TRBV5-4 to TRBJ1-1; D not resolved. The CDR3 spans 13 residues. V lost 1 base and J lost 1, with 5 bases in between. CDR1 is SGHNT and CDR2 is YYREEE in the germline V gene (reference sequence). CDR3 sequence (DNA): TGTGCCAGCAGCTTGCAGACGAACACTGAAGCTTTCTTT. It codes for CASSLQTNTEAFF. Filled out from reference TRBV5-4 and TRBJ1-1, the complete variable domain reads ETGVTQSPTHLIKTRGQQVTLRCSSQSGHNTVSWYQQALGQGPQFIFQYYREEENGRGNFPPRFSGLQFPNYSSELNVNALELDDSALYLCASSLQTNTEAFFGQGTRLTVV.

The chain couples TRBV10-2 to TRBJ1-1; 7 bases are shared with TRBD1. There are 15 residues in the CDR3. V shed 2 bases, J shed 8 bases, and the junction held 11 bases outside the gene matches. CDR1 and CDR2 (germline): WSHSY, SAAADI. The CDR3 coding sequence is TGCGCCAGCAGTGAGAGGGCCCGACAGGGAGGGGAAGCTTTCTTT. It is translated as CASSERARQGGEAFF.

V is TRBV27 and J is TRBJ2-7, with 9 bases that match TRBD2. The CDR3 consists of 15 residues. The germline V gene encodes CDR1 MNHEY and CDR2 SMNVEV (reference sequence). Trimming removed 6 bases from V and 7 bases from J; junction bases left unmatched: 13. CDR3 amino acids: CASSGSGGSPWEQYF. The CDR3 coding sequence is TGTGCCAGCAGCGGGAGCGGGGGGTCCCCCTGGGAGCAGTACTTC.